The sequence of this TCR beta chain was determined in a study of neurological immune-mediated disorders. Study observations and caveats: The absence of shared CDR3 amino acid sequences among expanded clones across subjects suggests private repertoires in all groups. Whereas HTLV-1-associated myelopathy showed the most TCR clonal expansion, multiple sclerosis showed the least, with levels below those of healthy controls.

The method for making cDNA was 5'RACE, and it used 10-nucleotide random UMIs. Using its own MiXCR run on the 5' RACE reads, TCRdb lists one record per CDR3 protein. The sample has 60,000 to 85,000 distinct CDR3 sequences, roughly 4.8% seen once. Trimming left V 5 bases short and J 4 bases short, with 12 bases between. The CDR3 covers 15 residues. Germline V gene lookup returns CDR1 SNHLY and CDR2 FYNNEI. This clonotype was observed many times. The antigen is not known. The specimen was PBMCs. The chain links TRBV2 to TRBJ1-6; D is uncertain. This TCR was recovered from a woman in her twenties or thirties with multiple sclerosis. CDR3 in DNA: TGTGCCAGCAGTTACAATGGGGATTATAATTCACCCCTCCACTTT. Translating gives CASSYNGDYNSPLHF.